A single sample is the source of the 13 T cell receptor beta chains below, sequenced in a study of CD8 T cell repertoires and HIV-1 epitope variants. TCRdb keeps only in-frame clones here, not all; method: immunoSEQ multiplex PCR. The sample carries some 100,000 clones, roughly 77% recorded once. Material: uncultured baseline CD8+ T cells from peripheral blood mononuclear cells (PBMCs). All receptors derive from a male donor with HIV.

The rearrangement uses TRBV2 and TRBJ1-5; D is undetermined. The CDR3 spans 13 residues. V was trimmed by 5 bases and J by 7 bases, leaving 12 bases between them. Germline assignment: CDR1 SNHLY and CDR2 FYNNEI. In DNA, the CDR3 is TGTGCCAGCAGTCAGGAATCCGGGCAGCCCCAGCATTTT. Translation gives CASSQESGQPQHF.

V is TRBV13 and J is TRBJ2-1; TRBD1 aligns across 9 bases. CDR1 and CDR2 (germline): PRHDT, FYEKMQ (reference sequence). With 1 base clipped from V and 6 bases from J, the junction kept 4 bases outside the gene matches. This CDR3 region has 15 residues. CDR3 amino acids: CASSLAGQGTNEQFF. DNA for the CDR3: TGTGCCAGCAGCTTAGCGGGACAGGGTACCAATGAGCAGTTCTTC.

The CDR3 DNA sequence: TGTGCCAGCAGCCTGACAGTCCAAGAGACCCAGTACTTC. Amino acid sequence: CASSLTVQETQYF. The chain carries TRBV7-2 and TRBJ2-5; D perhaps matches TRBD1 (5 bases). CDR3 size: 13 residues. CDR1 is SGHTA, CDR2 FQGNSA, per germline. Trimming shortened V by 5 bases and J by 1 base, and 8 bases separated the two germline ends.

This clone was counted between two and nine times. The rearrangement joins TRBV5-1 to TRBJ1-5, with TRBD1 as a possible D gene (6 bases). The CDR3 runs 13 residues. The germline V gene has CDR1 SGHRS and CDR2 YFSETQ. Trimming removed 0 bases from V and 5 bases from J, with 6 bases in between. The CDR3 DNA reads as TGCGCCAGCAGCTTGGGACAGGATCAGCCCCAGCATTTT. As protein: CASSLGQDQPQHF.

The genes are TRBV7-3 and TRBJ2-3; 9 bases agree with TRBD1. The length of the CDR3 is 14 residues. CDR1 SGHTA and CDR2 FQGTGA come from the germline V gene. V trimming: 8 bases; J trimming: 5 bases; junction bases outside the gene matches: 8. The CDR3 reads CASALQGAVDTQYF. The CDR3, as DNA: TGTGCCAGCGCCTTACAGGGGGCTGTAGATACGCAGTATTTT.

CDR3 sequence reads: CATSKARGVGYTF. CDR3 nucleotides: TGTGCCACTTCGAAAGCCAGGGGAGTCGGCTACACCTTC. The gene calls are TRBV28 and TRBJ1-2; D is perhaps TRBD1 (6 bases). The germline CDR1 and CDR2 sequences are MDHEN and SYDVKM. Trimming cost V 10 bases and J 8 bases, with 20 bases left between them. The length of the CDR3 is 13 residues.

In its sample, this clone was seen a few times. The V call is TRBV28, the J call TRBJ2-2; possible D gene TRBD1, 6 bases. Trimming took 4 bases from V and 3 from J, leaving 9 bases between them. CDR3 size: 14 residues. CDR1 is MDHEN, CDR2 SYDVKM, per germline. The CDR3 DNA follows: TGTGCCAGCAGTTCAGGGGAGTACACCGGGGAGCTGTTTTTT. It yields the protein CASSSGEYTGELFF.

The V call is TRBV28, the J call TRBJ1-1; no firm D call. CDR3 length: 15 amino acids. CDR1 is MDHEN and CDR2 is SYDVKM in the germline V gene. Trimming pared 6 bases from V and 5 bases from J, leaving 19 bases between. The CDR3 reads CASSAPGPKGTEAFF. DNA for the CDR3: TGTGCCAGCAGCGCTCCGGGCCCCAAGGGAACTGAAGCTTTCTTT.

V gene TRBV7-9 combines with J gene TRBJ2-7; 7 bases align to TRBD1. Germline loops: CDR1 SEHNR, CDR2 FQNEAQ (reference sequence). There are 13 residues in the CDR3. Unmatched junction bases numbered 6, after V lost 7 bases and J lost 3 bases. The CDR3 loop reads CASTQGDSYEQYF. CDR3 coding DNA: TGTGCCAGCACCCAGGGGGACAGCTACGAGCAGTACTTC.

The V gene is TRBV14, the J gene TRBJ2-1; no definite D call. The CDR3 is made up of 15 amino acids. Germline V gene sequence: CDR1 SGHDN, CDR2 FVKESK. Trimming removed 1 base from V and 2 bases from J, with 9 bases in between. The CDR3 loop is CASSQVSTAYNEQFF. CDR3 sequence (DNA): TGTGCCAGCAGCCAAGTCTCAACAGCCTACAATGAGCAGTTCTTC.

The V gene is TRBV9, the J gene TRBJ1-5; 7 bases agree with TRBD1. The CDR3 is 14 residues long. J gave up 3 bases and V 1 base, and 1 base lay outside the gene matches. Germline assignment: CDR1 SGDLS and CDR2 YYNGEE. In nucleotides, the CDR3 is TGTGCCAGCAGCGTAACAGGGGACAATCAGCCCCAGCATTTT. Translating gives CASSVTGDNQPQHF.

J is TRBJ2-7 and V is TRBV28, with 8 bases lining up with TRBD1. The germline gives CDR1 MDHEN, CDR2 SYDVKM. CDR3 length: 14 residues. Unmatched junction bases numbered 5, after V lost 3 bases and J lost 4 bases. The CDR3 DNA reads TGTGCCAGCAGTTTTAAGGACAGGGATTACGAGCAGTACTTC. Translation gives CASSFKDRDYEQYF.

The chain recombines TRBV9 with TRBJ2-2; D ambiguous. Germline CDR1 is SGDLS and CDR2 is YYNGEE. V lost 4 bases to trimming and J lost 6 bases, with 10 bases between them. The CDR3 runs to 13 residues. The CDR3 DNA follows: TGTGCCAGCAGCAAGGATCCCGCCGGGGAGCTGTTTTTT. This translates into CASSKDPAGELFF.